This T cell receptor beta chain was sequenced during a study of blood T cell repertoires in COVID-19. Trimming shortened V by 7 bases and J by 6 bases, and 17 bases separated the two germline ends. The length of the CDR3 is 14 residues. The V gene's germline CDR1 is LNHDA and CDR2 SQIVND (reference sequence). Produced via immunoSEQ multiplex PCR; TCRdb's table is partial and in-frame only. The repertoire includes about 120,000 clones, roughly 79% of them detected once, and about 2.5% sits in the top ten. The clonotype comes from a man in his 70s with acute or convalescent COVID-19. The chain recombines TRBV19 with TRBJ2-3, with D tentatively TRBD2 (5 bases). Sequencing was done on a sample of peripheral blood. The CDR3 nucleotides read TGTGCCAGTATTGCGCGTGGGGTAGCGGATACGCAGTATTTT. It encodes CASIARGVADTQYF.